This TCR beta chain comes out of a study of cytomegalovirus exposure and HLA in healthy donors (dated by TCRdb to about 2017). With regard to the full study: The 500 to 700 repertoires of the first cohort and the 95 to 150 validation repertoires were produced on the same platform, according to a later analysis. To predict cytomegalovirus infection status, the study combined high-throughput TCR immunosequencing, statistical association of individual TCRs with disease status, and machine learning. Along with the roughly 610-subject first cohort, a separate validation cohort of over a hundred different subjects was used. The study aimed to test whether cataloging public T cell receptors could reveal signatures of past pathogen exposure. On the study overall, not on this receptor specifically: The study listed 170 or so TCR beta chains as associated with cytomegalovirus. Subsequent analysis determined that TCRs grouped into clusters in the first cohort also showed a tendency toward co-occurrence across the roughly 110 validation repertoires, and approximately 94% of cluster scores exceeded 0. Cytomegalovirus status was reported to be diagnosed by the classifier with high specificity and sensitivity in both the original and validation cohorts. A few of the identified cytomegalovirus-associated TCR beta chains were confirmed in vitro to be specific for cytomegalovirus antigens. Across donors, most TCR sequences were observed very rarely, whereas some public TCRs were present in many individuals. A later analysis lacked HLA typing for the validation cohort, so it scored co-occurrence in that cohort across all 120 repertoires. According to the authors, the approach could potentially be generalized to other disease states and immunological phenotypes.

Points on this clone: Its antigen is not yet known. Base qualities are not recorded, but no much larger clone differs from it by a single base.

Donors formed part of the validation cohort, which comprised 120 subjects and was distinct from the first cohort of roughly 600 subjects. To prepare the library, the immunoSEQ multiplex PCR assay was applied. The paper's data handling went like this. A statistical classification framework was developed to diagnose cytomegalovirus status using the catalog of TCR beta chain sequences. Drawn from immuneACCESS, this table holds only the in-frame rearrangements with V and J called that TCRdb kept. Clones are partly lost; checked studies trace under half to an unresolved V gene and leave the rest unexplained. The V and J calls and clone size are taken from that table; D and trimming were inferred from the DNA. Within this sample are about 130,000 clones, with approximately 88% of them counted one time only. The biggest ten clones account for more than 1.5% of the sample. As encoded in the germline V gene (reference sequence), CDR1 is SGHAT while CDR2 is FQDESV. V loses 1 base of germline sequence and J loses 5 bases, and the interval between the two ends is 6 bases. Its CDR3 holds 13 amino acids, cysteine through phenylalanine. Only the CDR3 DNA stays, 39 bases, in frame from base 1.

The TCR was taken from a woman between 18 and 29 years old in good health and CMV-seronegative. Material for sequencing was PBMCs. The V gene is TRBV11-1 and the J gene is TRBJ2-1, with the identity of the D gene unclear. CDR3 loop: CASSLGHNNEQFF. The DNA sequence reads TGTGCCAGCAGCTTAGGGCATAACAATGAGCAGTTCTTC.